This is a list of T cell receptor beta chains from one sample in a study of cytomegalovirus exposure and HLA in healthy donors. Measured with immunoSEQ multiplex PCR; TCRdb has only the in-frame clones, and not every one. The sample holds over 150,000 clones, 77% seen once. What was sequenced was PBMCs. The receptors shown here come from a woman aged 25 to 45 in good health and CMV-seropositive. CDR3s include the opening cysteine and the closing phenylalanine or tryptophan. Each record gives: clone size, D gene, J gene, V gene, CDR3 DNA, CDR3 protein. D genes are given only for firm matches. The size of a clone is reported for some rows only, either as once, few or many, or as a class for expanded clones.

abundance: .
d_gene: .
j_gene: TRBJ1-3
v_gene: TRBV28
CDR3nt: TGTGCCAGCAGTTTTTTTCCCAAAGGGGTCACGACTGGAAACACCATATATTTT
CDR3aa: CASSFFPKGVTTGNTIYF

abundance: .
d_gene: TRBD1
j_gene: TRBJ2-7
v_gene: TRBV11-3
CDR3nt: TGTGCCAGCAGCACGGAAGGACAGGGGGTGCAAGAGCAGTACTTC
CDR3aa: CASSTEGQGVQEQYF

abundance: few
d_gene: .
j_gene: TRBJ1-1
v_gene: TRBV5-4
CDR3nt: TGTGCCAGCAGCTTGCGGGGAAACACTGAAGCTTTCTTT
CDR3aa: CASSLRGNTEAFF

abundance: few
d_gene: .
j_gene: TRBJ1-5
v_gene: TRBV11-2
CDR3nt: TGTGCCAGCAGCCCGTCGGTCGGTCAGCCCCAGCATTTT
CDR3aa: CASSPSVGQPQHF

abundance: .
d_gene: .
j_gene: TRBJ2-7
v_gene: TRBV7-2
CDR3nt: TGTGCCAGCAGTGGAGGGGCCTACGAGCAGTACTTC
CDR3aa: CASSGGAYEQYF

abundance: .
d_gene: TRBD2
j_gene: TRBJ2-7
v_gene: TRBV11-3
CDR3nt: TGTGCCAGCAGCTTAGGAGTAGCGGGAGAGGAGCAGTACTTC
CDR3aa: CASSLGVAGEEQYF

abundance: .
d_gene: .
j_gene: TRBJ1-5
v_gene: TRBV30
CDR3nt: TGTGCCTGGAGTCCCAGGGGCCTCAATCAGCCCCAGCATTTT
CDR3aa: CAWSPRGLNQPQHF

abundance: .
d_gene: TRBD1
j_gene: TRBJ1-1
v_gene: TRBV5-1
CDR3nt: TGCGCCAGCAGACAGGGGATGGACACTGAAGCTTTCTTT
CDR3aa: CASRQGMDTEAFF

abundance: .
d_gene: .
j_gene: TRBJ1-1
v_gene: TRBV11-3
CDR3nt: TGTGCCAGCAGCTTAACGGGGATGAACACTGAAGCTTTCTTT
CDR3aa: CASSLTGMNTEAFF

abundance: .
d_gene: TRBD1
j_gene: TRBJ2-2
v_gene: TRBV6-1
CDR3nt: TGTGCCAGCACGACAGGGGTAGGAACCGGGGAGCTGTTTTTT
CDR3aa: CASTTGVGTGELFF

abundance: .
d_gene: TRBD2
j_gene: TRBJ2-1
v_gene: TRBV4-2
CDR3nt: TGTGCCAGCAGCGTAAATCCGGGACTAGCGTTCTCCAGCTATGAGCAGTTCTTC
CDR3aa: CASSVNPGLAFSSYEQFF

abundance: .
d_gene: .
j_gene: TRBJ1-5
v_gene: TRBV10-3
CDR3nt: TGTGCCATCAACAGGGAGCTGGGGCAGCCCCAGCATTTT
CDR3aa: CAINRELGQPQHF

abundance: .
d_gene: .
j_gene: TRBJ2-3
v_gene: TRBV11-2
CDR3nt: TGTGCCAGCAGCCCCGGACTTCAATCTACAGATACGCAGTATTTT
CDR3aa: CASSPGLQSTDTQYF

abundance: .
d_gene: .
j_gene: TRBJ1-1
v_gene: TRBV14
CDR3nt: TGTGCCAGCAGCCTTCTGGGGGCTGGGGACACTGAAGCTTTCTTT
CDR3aa: CASSLLGAGDTEAFF

abundance: few
d_gene: TRBD2
j_gene: TRBJ2-1
v_gene: TRBV5-6
CDR3nt: TGTGCCAGCAGCCTATCGACTAGCGGGAGTATCGATGAGCAGTTCTTC
CDR3aa: CASSLSTSGSIDEQFF

abundance: .
d_gene: .
j_gene: TRBJ2-2
v_gene: TRBV27
CDR3nt: TGTGCCAGCAGTTTAAGAGTCGGGGAGCTGTTTTTT
CDR3aa: CASSLRVGELFF

abundance: .
d_gene: TRBD2
j_gene: TRBJ2-5
v_gene: TRBV5-6
CDR3nt: TGTGCCAGCAGCTTGTACCGCACGGCTAGCGGGAGCCTGGAGACCCAGTACTTC
CDR3aa: CASSLYRTASGSLETQYF

abundance: .
d_gene: TRBD1
j_gene: TRBJ1-1
v_gene: TRBV29-1
CDR3nt: TGCAGCGTTGAGTCGCGGACAGGGTTGACTGAAGCTTTCTTT
CDR3aa: CSVESRTGLTEAFF

abundance: .
d_gene: .
j_gene: TRBJ2-2
v_gene: TRBV18
CDR3nt: TGTGCCAGCTCACCTATAAACACCGGGGAGCTGTTTTTT
CDR3aa: CASSPINTGELFF

abundance: .
d_gene: TRBD2
j_gene: TRBJ2-7
v_gene: TRBV29-1
CDR3nt: TGCAGCGTTGAGGGGGAGGGAGCCTACGAGCAGTACTTC
CDR3aa: CSVEGEGAYEQYF

abundance: .
d_gene: TRBD1
j_gene: TRBJ2-5
v_gene: TRBV28
CDR3nt: TGTGCCAGCAGTCCCGGGACAGGGGGAGGGGAGACCCAGTACTTC
CDR3aa: CASSPGTGGGETQYF

abundance: once
d_gene: .
j_gene: TRBJ1-4
v_gene: TRBV2
CDR3nt: TGTGCCAGCAGGGGCGGGAGTGGGGAACTGTTTTTT
CDR3aa: CASRGGSGELFF